This T cell receptor beta chain was captured in a study of T cell responses to AZD1222 COVID-19 vaccine. Points on this clone: Its target is unknown.

Study-level findings and limits: The donors showed a predominance of white British ancestry and of females, with possible underestimation of clonal diversity. It was only after the peak T cell response that any repertoires were sampled.

Sequencing was performed with immunoSEQ multiplex PCR; in TCRdb, only in-frame clones are kept and a portion is missing. The repertoire holds approximately 120,000 clones, with around 90% as singletons. The CDR3 spans 15 residues. V lost 5 bases to trimming and J lost 4 bases, with 17 bases between them. CDR1 and CDR2 (germline): SGHTA, FQGTGA. This TCR was sampled from an adult in good health. Sequences were derived from peripheral blood, sampled on day 0 of AZD1222 vaccination. V gene TRBV7-3 combines with J gene TRBJ1-2; no firm D call. The CDR3 bases are TGTGCCAGCAGCCCGTCTGGTAACATCCGCTATGGCTACACCTTC. It codes for CASSPSGNIRYGYTF.